This T cell receptor (beta chain) was retrieved from a study of blood T cell repertoires in COVID-19. The wider study: Acute and convalescent COVID-19 samples came from the United States, Italy and Spain. PBMCs, B-cell-depleted T cells, or T cells were the source of the cDNA or gDNA that made up the material.

Generated by immunoSEQ multiplex PCR, the TCRdb table keeps only in-frame clones and is missing some. The sample consists of about 160,000 clones, about 80% of them appearing once. In germline, CDR1 is MNHEY, CDR2 SMNVEV (reference sequence). V lost 7 bases and J lost 4, with 11 bases in between. There are 14 residues in the CDR3. Specimen: peripheral blood. The chain carries TRBV27 and TRBJ1-6; D may be TRBD1 (6 bases). The receptor's source is a woman over 75 with acute or convalescent COVID-19. The CDR3 region has the DNA TGTGCCAGCAAGACCAGGGGTTATAATTCACCCCTCCACTTT. Its translation is CASKTRGYNSPLHF.